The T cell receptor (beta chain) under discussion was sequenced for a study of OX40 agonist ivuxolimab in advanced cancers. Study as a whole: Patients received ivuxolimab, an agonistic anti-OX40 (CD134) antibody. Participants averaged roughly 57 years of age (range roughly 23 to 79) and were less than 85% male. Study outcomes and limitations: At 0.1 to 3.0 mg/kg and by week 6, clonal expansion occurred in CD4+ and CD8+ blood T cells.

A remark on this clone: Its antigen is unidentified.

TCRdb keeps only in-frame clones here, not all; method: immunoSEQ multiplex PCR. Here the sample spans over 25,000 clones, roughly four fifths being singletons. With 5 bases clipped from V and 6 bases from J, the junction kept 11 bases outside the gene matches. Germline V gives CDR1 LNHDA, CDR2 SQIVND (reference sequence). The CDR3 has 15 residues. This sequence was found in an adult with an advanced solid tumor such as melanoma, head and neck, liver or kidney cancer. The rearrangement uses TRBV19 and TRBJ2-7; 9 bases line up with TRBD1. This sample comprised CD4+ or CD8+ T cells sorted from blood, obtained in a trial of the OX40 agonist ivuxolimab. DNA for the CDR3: TGTGCCAGTAGTTTTGGGGGGACAGGGTTCTCCGAGCAGTACTTC. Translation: CASSFGGTGFSEQYF.